This TCR beta chain was observed in a study of response to subunit inactivated influenza vaccine. TCRdb used MiXCR to reprocess the RT-PCR reads, holding one entry per CDR3 protein. The sample includes around 530,000 distinct CDR3 sequences, around 11% of them seen just once. Unmatched junction bases numbered 20, after V lost 4 bases and J lost 0 bases. The V gene's germline CDR1 is SGHVS and CDR2 FQNEAQ. The CDR3 covers 20 residues. Study-wide results and caveats: Authors proposed each seasonal influenza vaccination draws in few new T cells.

This clonotype was seen a handful of times. Its antigen remains unidentified. The V gene is TRBV7-8, the J gene TRBJ2-7; 8 bases agree with TRBD1. The sequencing used PBMCs from blood, collected on the day of vaccination. This receptor was obtained from a man between 45 and 60 years old who received an inactivated influenza vaccine. The CDR3 region has the DNA TGTGCCAGCAGCTGGTCCTTGGACAGGGCCAACTTGGGATCCTCCTACGAGCAGTACTTC. Encoded protein: CASSWSLDRANLGSSYEQYF.